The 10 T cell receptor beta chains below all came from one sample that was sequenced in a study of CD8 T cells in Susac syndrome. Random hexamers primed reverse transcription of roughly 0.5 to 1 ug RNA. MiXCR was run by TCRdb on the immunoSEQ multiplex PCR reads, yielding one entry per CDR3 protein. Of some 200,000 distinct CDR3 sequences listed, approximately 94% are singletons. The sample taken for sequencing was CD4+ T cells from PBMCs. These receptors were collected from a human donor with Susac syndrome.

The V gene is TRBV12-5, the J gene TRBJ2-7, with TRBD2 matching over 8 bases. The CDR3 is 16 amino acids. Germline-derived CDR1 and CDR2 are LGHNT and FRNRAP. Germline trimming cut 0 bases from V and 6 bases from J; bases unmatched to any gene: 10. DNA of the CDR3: TGTGCTAGTGGTTTGGTACTCTCCACGGGAGGGGCCGAGCAGTACTTC. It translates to CASGLVLSTGGAEQYF.

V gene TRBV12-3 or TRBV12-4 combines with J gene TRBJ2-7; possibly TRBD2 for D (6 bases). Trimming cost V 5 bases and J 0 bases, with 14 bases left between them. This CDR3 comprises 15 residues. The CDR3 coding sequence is TGTGCCAGCAGTGCCGGGACTTTTAGCTCCTACGAGCAGTACTTC. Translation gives CASSAGTFSSYEQYF.

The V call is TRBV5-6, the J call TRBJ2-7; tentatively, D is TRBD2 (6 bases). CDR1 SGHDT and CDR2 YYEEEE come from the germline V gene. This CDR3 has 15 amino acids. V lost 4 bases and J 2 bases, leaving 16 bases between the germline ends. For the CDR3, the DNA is TGTGCCAGCAGCGCCGGCCCCACGGGGGCCTACGAGCAGTACTTC. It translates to CASSAGPTGAYEQYF.

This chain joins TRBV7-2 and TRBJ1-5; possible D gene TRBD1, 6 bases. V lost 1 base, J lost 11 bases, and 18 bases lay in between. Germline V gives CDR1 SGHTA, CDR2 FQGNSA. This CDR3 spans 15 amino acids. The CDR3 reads CASSLGDRKVTTQHF. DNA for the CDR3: TGTGCCAGCAGCTTAGGCGACAGGAAGGTAACGACCCAGCATTTT.

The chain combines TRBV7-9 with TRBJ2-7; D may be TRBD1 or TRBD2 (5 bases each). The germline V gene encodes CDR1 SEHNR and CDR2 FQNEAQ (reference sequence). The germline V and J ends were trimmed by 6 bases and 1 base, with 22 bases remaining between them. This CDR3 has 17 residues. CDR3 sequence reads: CASSYSTGTDRSYEQYF. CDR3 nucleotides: TGTGCCAGCAGTTACTCAACCGGGACCGATAGGTCCTACGAGCAGTACTTC.

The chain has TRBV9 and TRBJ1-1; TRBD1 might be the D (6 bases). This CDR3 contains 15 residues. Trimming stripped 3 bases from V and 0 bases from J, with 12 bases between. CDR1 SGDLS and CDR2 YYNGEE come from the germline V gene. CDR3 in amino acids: CASSAITGLNTEAFF. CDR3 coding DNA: TGTGCCAGCAGCGCAATAACAGGGCTGAACACTGAAGCTTTCTTT. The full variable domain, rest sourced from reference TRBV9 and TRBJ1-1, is DSGVTQTPKHLITATGQRVTLRCSPRSGDLSVYWYQQSLDQGLQFLIQYYNGEERAKGNILERFSAQQFPDLHSELNLSSLELGDSALYFCASSAITGLNTEAFFGQGTRLTVV.

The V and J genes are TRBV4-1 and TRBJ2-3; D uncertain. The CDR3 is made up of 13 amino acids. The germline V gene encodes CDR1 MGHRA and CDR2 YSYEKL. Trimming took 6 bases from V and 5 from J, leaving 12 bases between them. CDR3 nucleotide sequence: TGCGCCAGCAGAGCCACCGCAGGAGATACGCAGTATTTT. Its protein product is CASRATAGDTQYF.

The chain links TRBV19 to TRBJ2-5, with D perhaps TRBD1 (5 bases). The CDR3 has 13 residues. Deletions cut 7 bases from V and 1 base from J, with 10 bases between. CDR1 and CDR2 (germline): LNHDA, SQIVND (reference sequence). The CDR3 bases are TGTGCCAGTAAGACAGCCACCCAAGAGACCCAGTACTTC. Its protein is CASKTATQETQYF.

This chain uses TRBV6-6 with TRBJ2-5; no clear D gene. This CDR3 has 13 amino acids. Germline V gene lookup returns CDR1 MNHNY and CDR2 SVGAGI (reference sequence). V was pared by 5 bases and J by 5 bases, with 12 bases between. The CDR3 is CASSSSRAETQYF. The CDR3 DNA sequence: TGTGCCAGCAGTAGCTCTAGGGCCGAGACCCAGTACTTC.

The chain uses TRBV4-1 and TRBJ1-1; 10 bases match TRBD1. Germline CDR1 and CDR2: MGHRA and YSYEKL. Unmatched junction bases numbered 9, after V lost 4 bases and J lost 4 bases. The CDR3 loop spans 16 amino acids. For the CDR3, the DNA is TGCGCCAGCAGCCTCCGGGACAGGGGTTGGGGCACTGAAGCTTTCTTT. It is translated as CASSLRDRGWGTEAFF.